This T cell receptor (beta chain) was sequenced during a study of neurological immune-mediated disorders. MiXCR, run by TCRdb on the 5' RACE reads, gives a single entry per CDR3 protein. The sample records roughly 100,000 distinct CDR3 sequences, around 3.5% being singletons. Trimming left V 0 bases short and J 9 bases short, with 18 bases between. The CDR3 is made up of 15 amino acids. The germline gives CDR1 SGHRS, CDR2 YFSETQ. Ten or more counts support this clonotype. Sequenced sample: PBMCs. The chain is built from TRBV5-1 and TRBJ1-1, with D tentatively TRBD1 (5 bases). The receptor was derived from a woman aged 50 to 60 with multiple sclerosis. CDR3 protein: CASSLALGEAEKAFF. CDR3 DNA sequence: TGCGCCAGCAGCTTGGCCTTAGGGGAAGCCGAGAAAGCTTTCTTT. Full variable domain (outside the CDR3, taken from reference TRBV5-1 and TRBJ1-1): KAGVTQTPRYLIKTRGQQVTLSCSPISGHRSVSWYQQTPGQGLQFLFEYFSETQRNKGNFPGRFSGRQFSNSRSEMNVSTLELGDSALYLCASSLALGEAEKAFFGQGTRLTVV.